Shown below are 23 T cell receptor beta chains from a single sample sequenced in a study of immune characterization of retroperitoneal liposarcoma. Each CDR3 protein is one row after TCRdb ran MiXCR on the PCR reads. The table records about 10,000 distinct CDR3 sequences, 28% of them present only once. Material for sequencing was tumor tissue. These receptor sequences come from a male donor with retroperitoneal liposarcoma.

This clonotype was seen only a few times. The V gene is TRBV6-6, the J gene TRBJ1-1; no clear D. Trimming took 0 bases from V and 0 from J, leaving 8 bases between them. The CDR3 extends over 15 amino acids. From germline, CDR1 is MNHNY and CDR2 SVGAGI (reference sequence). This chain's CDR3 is CASSYSSTLNTEAFF. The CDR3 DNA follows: TGTGCCAGCAGTTACTCGTCCACCCTGAACACTGAAGCTTTCTTT.

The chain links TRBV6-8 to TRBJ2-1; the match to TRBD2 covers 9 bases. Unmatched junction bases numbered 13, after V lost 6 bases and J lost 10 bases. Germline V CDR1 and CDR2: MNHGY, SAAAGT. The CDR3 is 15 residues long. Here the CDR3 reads CASRRPAGGPGEQFF. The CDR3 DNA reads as TGTGCCAGCAGGAGACCCGCGGGAGGGCCCGGCGAGCAGTTCTTC.

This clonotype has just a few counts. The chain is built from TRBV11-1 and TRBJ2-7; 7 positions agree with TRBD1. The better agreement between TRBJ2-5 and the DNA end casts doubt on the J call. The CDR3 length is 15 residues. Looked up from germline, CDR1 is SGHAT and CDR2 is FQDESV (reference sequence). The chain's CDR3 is CASSFGDSYSETQYF. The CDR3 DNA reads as TGTGCCAGCAGCTTCGGGGACAGTTATTCGGAGACCCAGTACTTC.

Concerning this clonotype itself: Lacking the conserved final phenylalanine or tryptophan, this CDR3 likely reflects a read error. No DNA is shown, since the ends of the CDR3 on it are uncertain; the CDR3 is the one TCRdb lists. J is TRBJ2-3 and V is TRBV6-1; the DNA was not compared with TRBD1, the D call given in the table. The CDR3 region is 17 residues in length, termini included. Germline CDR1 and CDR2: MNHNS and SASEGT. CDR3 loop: CASSENGAGGLYNEQYL.

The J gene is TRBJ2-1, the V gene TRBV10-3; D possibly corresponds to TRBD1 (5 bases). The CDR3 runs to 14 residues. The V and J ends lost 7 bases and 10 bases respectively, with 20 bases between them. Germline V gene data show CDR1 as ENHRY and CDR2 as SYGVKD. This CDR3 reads CAIKDSISPYEQFF. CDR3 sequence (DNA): TGTGCCATCAAAGACAGCATATCACCCTACGAGCAGTTCTTC.

CDR3 DNA sequence: TGTGCCATCGCCTCGAACCAAGAGACCCAGTACTTC. Its translation: CAIASNQETQYF. The chain couples TRBV10-3 to TRBJ2-5; D ambiguous. This CDR3 is 12 amino acids long. Trimming shortened V by 8 bases and J by 0 bases, and 7 bases separated the two germline ends. In germline, CDR1 is ENHRY, CDR2 SYGVKD.

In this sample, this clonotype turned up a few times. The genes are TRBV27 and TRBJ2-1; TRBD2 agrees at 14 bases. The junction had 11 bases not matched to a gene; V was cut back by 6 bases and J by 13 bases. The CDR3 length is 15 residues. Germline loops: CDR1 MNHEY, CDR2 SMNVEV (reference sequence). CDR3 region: CASRGLAGGEETQFF. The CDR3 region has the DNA TGTGCCAGCAGAGGACTAGCGGGGGGAGAAGAGACCCAGTTCTTC.

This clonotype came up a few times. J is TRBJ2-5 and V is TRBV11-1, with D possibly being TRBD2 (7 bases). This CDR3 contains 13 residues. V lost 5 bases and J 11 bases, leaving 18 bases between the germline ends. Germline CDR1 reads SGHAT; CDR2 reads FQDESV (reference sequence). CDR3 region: CASSTPGGNEQYF. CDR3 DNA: TGTGCCAGCAGCACCCCGGGGGGCAATGAGCAGTACTTC.

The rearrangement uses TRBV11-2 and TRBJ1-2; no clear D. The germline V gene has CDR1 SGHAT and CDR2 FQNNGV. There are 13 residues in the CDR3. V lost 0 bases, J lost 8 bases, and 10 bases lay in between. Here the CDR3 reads CASSLDRTRGYTF. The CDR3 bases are TGTGCCAGCAGCTTAGATCGGACGAGAGGCTACACCTTC. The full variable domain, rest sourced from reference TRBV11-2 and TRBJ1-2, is EAGVAQSPRYKIIEKRQSVAFWCNPISGHATLYWYQQILGQGPKLLIQFQNNGVVDDSQLPKDRFSAERLKGVDSTLKIQPAKLEDSAVYLCASSLDRTRGYTFGSGTRLTVV.

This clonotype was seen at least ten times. The CDR3 here is CASSHERSNEQYF. The CDR3 DNA reads as TGTGCCAGCAGTCACGAACGGTCAAATGAGCAGTACTTC. The V and J genes are TRBV7-9 and TRBJ2-1; D gene ambiguous. The DNA end lines up better with TRBJ2-7; the J call may be wrong. CDR1 is SEHNR and CDR2 is FQNEAQ in the germline V gene (reference sequence). CDR3 length: 13 residues.

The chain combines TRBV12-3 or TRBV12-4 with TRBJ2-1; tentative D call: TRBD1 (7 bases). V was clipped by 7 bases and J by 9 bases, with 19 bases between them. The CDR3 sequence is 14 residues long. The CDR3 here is CASTVRQGGFEQFF. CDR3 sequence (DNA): TGTGCCAGCACGGTGCGGCAGGGGGGTTTTGAGCAGTTCTTC.

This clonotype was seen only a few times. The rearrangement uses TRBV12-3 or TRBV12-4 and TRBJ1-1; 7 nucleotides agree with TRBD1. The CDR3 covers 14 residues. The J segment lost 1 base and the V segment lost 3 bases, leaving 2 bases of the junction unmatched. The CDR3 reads CASSFWTGNTEAFF. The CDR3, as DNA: TGTGCCAGCAGTTTTTGGACAGGGAACACTGAAGCTTTCTTT.

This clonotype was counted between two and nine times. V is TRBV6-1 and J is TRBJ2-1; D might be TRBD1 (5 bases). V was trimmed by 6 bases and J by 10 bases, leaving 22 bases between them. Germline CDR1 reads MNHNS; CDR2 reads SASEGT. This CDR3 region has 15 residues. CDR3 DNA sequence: TGTGCCAGCAGCGTAATCTCAGGGAATAGCTACGAGCAGTTCTTC. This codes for CASSVISGNSYEQFF.

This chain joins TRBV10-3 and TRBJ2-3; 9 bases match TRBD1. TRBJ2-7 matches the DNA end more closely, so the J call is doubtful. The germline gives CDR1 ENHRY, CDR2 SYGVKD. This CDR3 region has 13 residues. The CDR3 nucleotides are TGTGCCATCAGTGGAACAGGGGGCCACGAGCAGTACTTC. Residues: CAISGTGGHEQYF.

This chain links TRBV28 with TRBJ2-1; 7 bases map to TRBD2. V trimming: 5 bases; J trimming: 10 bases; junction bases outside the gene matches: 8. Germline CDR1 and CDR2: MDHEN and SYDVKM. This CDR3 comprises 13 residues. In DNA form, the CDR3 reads TGTGCCAGCAGTCGACTAGCCGGCTGGGAGCAGTTCTTC. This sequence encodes CASSRLAGWEQFF.

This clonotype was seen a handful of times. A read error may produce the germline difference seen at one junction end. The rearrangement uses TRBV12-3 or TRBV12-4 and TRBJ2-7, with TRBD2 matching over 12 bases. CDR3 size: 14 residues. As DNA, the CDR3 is TGTGCCAGCAGTCTAGCGGGAGGGCCCCACGAGCAGTACTTC. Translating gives CASSLAGGPHEQYF.

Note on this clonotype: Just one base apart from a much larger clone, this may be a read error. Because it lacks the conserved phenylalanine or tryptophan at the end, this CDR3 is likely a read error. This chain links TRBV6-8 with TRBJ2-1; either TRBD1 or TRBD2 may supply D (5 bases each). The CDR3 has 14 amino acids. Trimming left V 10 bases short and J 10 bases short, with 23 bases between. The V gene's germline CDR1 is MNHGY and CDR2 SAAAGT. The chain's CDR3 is CATAWGRSPYEQFL. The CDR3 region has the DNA TGTGCCACAGCCTGGGGGAGAAGCCCCTACGAGCAGTTCTTA.

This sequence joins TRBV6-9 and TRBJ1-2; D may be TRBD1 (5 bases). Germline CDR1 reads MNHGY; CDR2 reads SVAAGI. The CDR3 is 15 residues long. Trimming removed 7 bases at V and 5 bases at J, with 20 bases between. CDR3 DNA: TGTGCCAGCAATTCCGCAGGGATCGGGAGATATGGCTACACCTTC. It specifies CASNSAGIGRYGYTF.

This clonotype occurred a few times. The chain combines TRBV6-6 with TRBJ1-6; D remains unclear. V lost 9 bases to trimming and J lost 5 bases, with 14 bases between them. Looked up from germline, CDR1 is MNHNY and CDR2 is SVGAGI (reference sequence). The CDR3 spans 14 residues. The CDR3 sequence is CASNLWGDNSPLHF. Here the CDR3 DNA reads TGTGCCAGTAACCTGTGGGGAGATAATTCACCCCTCCACTTT.

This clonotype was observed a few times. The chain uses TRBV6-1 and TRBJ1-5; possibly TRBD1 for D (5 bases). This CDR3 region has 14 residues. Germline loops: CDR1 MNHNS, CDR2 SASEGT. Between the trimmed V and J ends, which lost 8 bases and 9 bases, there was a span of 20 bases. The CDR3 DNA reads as TGTGCCAGCGAATCGGGGGATACCTCCTCGCCCCAGCATTTT. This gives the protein CASESGDTSSPQHF.

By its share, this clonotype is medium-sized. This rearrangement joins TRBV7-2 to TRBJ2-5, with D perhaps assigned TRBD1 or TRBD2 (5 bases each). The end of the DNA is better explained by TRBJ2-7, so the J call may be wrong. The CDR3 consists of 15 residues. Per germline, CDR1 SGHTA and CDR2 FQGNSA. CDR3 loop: CASSPGAGSSYEQYF. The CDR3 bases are TGTGCCAGCAGCCCTGGGGCAGGGAGCTCCTACGAGCAGTACTTC.

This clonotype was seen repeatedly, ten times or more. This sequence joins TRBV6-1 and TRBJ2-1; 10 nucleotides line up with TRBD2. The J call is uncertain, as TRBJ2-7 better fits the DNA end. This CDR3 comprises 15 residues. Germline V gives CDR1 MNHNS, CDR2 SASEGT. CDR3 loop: CASSFGLAAGDEQYF. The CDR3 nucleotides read TGTGCCAGCAGTTTTGGACTAGCGGCAGGAGATGAGCAGTACTTC.

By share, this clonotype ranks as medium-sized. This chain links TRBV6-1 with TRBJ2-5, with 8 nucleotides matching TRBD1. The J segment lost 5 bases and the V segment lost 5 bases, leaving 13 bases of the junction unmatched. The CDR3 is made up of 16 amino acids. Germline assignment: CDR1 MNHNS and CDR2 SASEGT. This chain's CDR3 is CASSPPRQGARETQYF. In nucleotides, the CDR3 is TGTGCCAGCAGTCCCCCGCGGCAGGGGGCTCGGGAGACCCAGTACTTC.